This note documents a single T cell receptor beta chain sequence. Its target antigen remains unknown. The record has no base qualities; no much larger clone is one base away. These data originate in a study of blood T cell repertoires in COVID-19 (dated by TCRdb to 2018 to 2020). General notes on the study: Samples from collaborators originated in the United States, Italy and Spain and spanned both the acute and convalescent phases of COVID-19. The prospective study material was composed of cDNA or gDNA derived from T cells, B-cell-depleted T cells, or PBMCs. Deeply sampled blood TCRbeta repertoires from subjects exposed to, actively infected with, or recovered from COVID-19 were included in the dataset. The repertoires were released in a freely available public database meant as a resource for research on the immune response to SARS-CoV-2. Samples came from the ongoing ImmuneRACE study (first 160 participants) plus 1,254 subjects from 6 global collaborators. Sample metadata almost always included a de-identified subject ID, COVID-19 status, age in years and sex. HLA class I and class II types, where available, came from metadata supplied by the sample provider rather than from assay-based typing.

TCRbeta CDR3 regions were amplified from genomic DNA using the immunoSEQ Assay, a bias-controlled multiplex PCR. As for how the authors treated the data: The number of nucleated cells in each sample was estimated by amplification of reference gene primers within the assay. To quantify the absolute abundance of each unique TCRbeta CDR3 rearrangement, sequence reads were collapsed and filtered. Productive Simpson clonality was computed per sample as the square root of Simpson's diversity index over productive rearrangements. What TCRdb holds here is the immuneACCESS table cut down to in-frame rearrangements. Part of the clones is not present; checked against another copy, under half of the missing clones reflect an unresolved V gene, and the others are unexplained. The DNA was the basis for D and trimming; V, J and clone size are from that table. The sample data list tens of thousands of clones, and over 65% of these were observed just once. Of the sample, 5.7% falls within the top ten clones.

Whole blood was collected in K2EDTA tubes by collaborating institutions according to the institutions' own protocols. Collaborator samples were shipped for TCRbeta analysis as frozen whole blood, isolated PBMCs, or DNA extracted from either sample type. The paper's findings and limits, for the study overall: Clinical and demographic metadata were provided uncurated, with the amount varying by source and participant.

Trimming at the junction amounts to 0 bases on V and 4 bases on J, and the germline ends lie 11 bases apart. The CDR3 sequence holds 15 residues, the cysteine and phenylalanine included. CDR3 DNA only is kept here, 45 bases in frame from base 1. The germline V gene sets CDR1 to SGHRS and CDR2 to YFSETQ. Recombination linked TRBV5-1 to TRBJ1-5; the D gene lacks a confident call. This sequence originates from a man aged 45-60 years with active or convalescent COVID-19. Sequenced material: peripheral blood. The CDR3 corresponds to CASSLAPGSNQPQHF. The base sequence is TGCGCCAGCAGCTTGGCCCCGGGGAGTAATCAGCCCCAGCATTTT.